These T cell receptor beta chains were read from a single sample in a study of molecular identifiers for immune sequencing clone quantification. MiXCR was run by TCRdb on the PCR reads, yielding one entry per CDR3 protein. The table lists about 320,000 distinct CDR3 sequences, about a fifth of them singletons, with under 0.95% in the top ten. The sample consisted of naive CD8+ T cells from blood, with Jurkat cell RNA spiked in. Receptors originate from a human donor in good health. Some libraries in this study had Jurkat cell RNA spiked in. Each CDR3 is given with its conserved first and last residue. D genes are given only for firm matches. Where a row states a size, it is once, few, many or the class of an expanded clone; other rows omit it.

D	V	size	J	DNA	CDR3
-	TRBV6-5	many	TRBJ2-2	TGTGCCAGCACCCTGGGGCAGGTGTCGATCGAAACCGGGGAGCTGTTTTTT	CASTLGQVSIETGELFF
-	TRBV30	many	TRBJ1-1	TGTGCCTGGAGTGCAACAGGGCGGGAAGCTTTCTTT	CAWSATGREAFF
-	TRBV19	few	TRBJ1-1	TGTGCCAGCAAAGGACGCACTGAAGCTTTCTTT	CASKGRTEAFF
-	TRBV28	-	TRBJ2-7	TGTGCCAGCAGCCCAGTGGTCGGGACCTCGGGCGAGCAGTACTTC	CASSPVVGTSGEQYF
TRBD2	TRBV4-1	many	TRBJ2-1	TGCGCCAGCAGCCCTAGCGGGAGTAATGAGCAGTTCTTC	CASSPSGSNEQFF
-	TRBV6-5	many	TRBJ2-5	TGTGCCAGCAGTGGTCCGACGGACAACCGCCAAGAGACCCAGTACTTC	CASSGPTDNRQETQYF
-	TRBV13	many	TRBJ2-6	TGTGCCAGCAGCTTAGACAGCTACTCTGGGGCCAACGTCCTGACTTTC	CASSLDSYSGANVLTF
-	TRBV6-5	many	TRBJ2-7	TGTGCCAGCAGTTACTCCCCTGCCCCCGGAGAGCAGTACTTC	CASSYSPAPGEQYF
-	TRBV12-3/TRBV12-4	-	TRBJ2-7	TGTGCCAGCAGGTCAGGGACGGAGCAGTACTTC	CASRSGTEQYF
TRBD1	TRBV20-1	many	TRBJ2-7	TGCAGTGGTCGACAGGGGGTGGCCTACGAGCAGTACTTC	CSGRQGVAYEQYF
TRBD1	TRBV11-2	-	TRBJ2-7	TGTGCCAGCAGCTTGGACAGGGGGTACGCCTACGAGCAGTACTTC	CASSLDRGYAYEQYF
-	TRBV6-6	many	TRBJ1-1	TGTGCCAGCAGTTACGCTTATTCCGTTTTGAACACTGAAGCTTTCTTT	CASSYAYSVLNTEAFF
-	TRBV14	many	TRBJ2-3	TGTGCCAGCAGCCAAGGGGACGGGGCAAGCACAGATACGCAGTATTTT	CASSQGDGASTDTQYF
-	TRBV2	few	TRBJ1-1	TGTGCCAGCAGTGGGGGCCAGGGGAACACTGAAGCTTTCTTT	CASSGGQGNTEAFF
TRBD1	TRBV14	many	TRBJ1-1	TGTGCCAGCAGCCCACGGTATACAGGGGGCGGACCTGAAGCTTTCTTT	CASSPRYTGGGPEAFF
-	TRBV9	many	TRBJ1-1	TGTGCCAGCAGCGAATCAGGGGTTAGCACTGAAGCTTTCTTT	CASSESGVSTEAFF
-	TRBV18	-	TRBJ1-1	TGTGCCAGCCCACCAACAACAGGGTCAGGCACTGAAGCTTTCTTT	CASPPTTGSGTEAFF
-	TRBV13	few	TRBJ2-7	TGTGCCAGCAGCGCGGGACGGAACTCCTACGAGCAGTACTTC	CASSAGRNSYEQYF
-	TRBV4-3	many	TRBJ2-7	TGCGCCAGCAGCCAAGAGGAAGCGGCCGAGCAGTACTTC	CASSQEEAAEQYF
-	TRBV4-1	many	TRBJ1-1	TGCGCCAGCAGCCAAGTTAAAGCCCAGGGAGGGCCTGAAGCTTTCTTT	CASSQVKAQGGPEAFF
-	TRBV27	many	TRBJ1-5	TGTGCCAGCGGTCAGTTCAATCAGCCCCAGCATTTT	CASGQFNQPQHF
-	TRBV28	few	TRBJ2-3	TGTGCCAGCAGTTTATCTCGATGGCTAACAGATACGCAGTATTTT	CASSLSRWLTDTQYF
TRBD1	TRBV13	many	TRBJ1-2	TGTGCCAGCAGCTCCCAGGGGGTCGGCTATGGCTACACCTTC	CASSSQGVGYGYTF
TRBD1	TRBV28	many	TRBJ2-7	TGTGCCAGCAGCCCTGACAGGGGGCCCTCCTACGAGCAGTACTTC	CASSPDRGPSYEQYF
TRBD2	TRBV20-1	many	TRBJ2-3	TGCAGTGCTAGAGACCGAGCGGGACTCACAGATACGCAGTATTTT	CSARDRAGLTDTQYF
-	TRBV19	many	TRBJ1-3	TGTGCCAGTAGTACCTTAGGGGCAGGCGTCTCGGATGACACCATATATTTT	CASSTLGAGVSDDTIYF
TRBD1	TRBV20-1	many	TRBJ1-1	TGCAGTGCTAGATTACCGGGACAGGGGCCTGAAGCTTTCTTT	CSARLPGQGPEAFF
-	TRBV7-2	many	TRBJ1-1	TGTGCCAGCAGCTTAAATGGGGAAGCTTTCTTT	CASSLNGEAFF
-	TRBV5-6	-	TRBJ1-1	TGTGCCAGCAGCTTGGTGGAGGCCCAAGGGGACACTGAAGCTTTCTTT	CASSLVEAQGDTEAFF
TRBD2	TRBV19	many	TRBJ2-3	TGTGCCAGTAGTCCGACTAGCCCTCCCACAGATACGCAGTATTTT	CASSPTSPPTDTQYF
TRBD1	TRBV20-1	many	TRBJ1-2	TGCAGTGCTAGAGATCTACAGGGGCATAACTATGGCTACACCTTC	CSARDLQGHNYGYTF
-	TRBV20-1	many	TRBJ2-7	TGCAGTGCTAGCCCCACAGAATCCTACGAGCAGTACTTC	CSASPTESYEQYF
-	TRBV14	many	TRBJ1-1	TGTGCCAGCAGCCAAGCTCTCCTTAGGACTCAGGAGGAAGCTTTCTTT	CASSQALLRTQEEAFF
-	TRBV4-3	many	TRBJ2-5	TGCGCCAGCAGCCAAGATCGCCAGTCCCAAGAGACCCAGTACTTC	CASSQDRQSQETQYF
-	TRBV4-3	-	TRBJ1-4	TGCGCCAGCAGCCCAGGGCGGGGGAAGGGAATAGAACTGTTTTTT	CASSPGRGKGIELFF
TRBD2	TRBV7-9	many	TRBJ2-2	TGTGCCAGCAGCTTAACTAGCGGCGCGAACACCGGGGAGCTGTTTTTT	CASSLTSGANTGELFF
TRBD2	TRBV5-1	many	TRBJ2-7	TGCGCCAGCAATGTGGGAGGGAGTACCTACGAGCAGTACTTC	CASNVGGSTYEQYF
-	TRBV9	-	TRBJ2-7	TGTGCCAGCAGCGAGGCCCCGGGCTCCTACGTGCAGTACTTC	CASSEAPGSYVQYF
-	TRBV9	few	TRBJ2-2	TGTGCCAGCAGCGTAGGGCTCGGGGAGCTGTTTTTT	CASSVGLGELFF
TRBD2	TRBV13	many	TRBJ2-3	TGTGCCAGCAGCCGGACTAGCGCCTACCCAGATACGCAGTATTTT	CASSRTSAYPDTQYF
-	TRBV5-1	many	TRBJ2-7	TGCGCCAGCAGCTTGGAGGACAACTACGAGCAGTACTTC	CASSLEDNYEQYF
-	TRBV30	few	TRBJ2-1	TGTGCCTGGAGCGATCCCCGGGACTACAATGAGCAGTTCTTC	CAWSDPRDYNEQFF
TRBD1	TRBV6-1	once	TRBJ2-3	TGTGCCAGCTGGGACAGGGGGAGTACAGATACGCAGTGTTTT	CASWDRGSTDTQCF
-	TRBV14	many	TRBJ1-2	TGTGCCAGCAGCCCGGGACAAACCTATGGCTACACCTTC	CASSPGQTYGYTF
-	TRBV9	many	TRBJ2-3	TGTGCCAGCAGCGGGGGGAGTTCTGTAGATACGCAGTATTTT	CASSGGSSVDTQYF
-	TRBV6-5	many	TRBJ2-3	TGTGCCAGCAAGCCTGGGACATTTAGCACAGATACGCAGTATTTT	CASKPGTFSTDTQYF